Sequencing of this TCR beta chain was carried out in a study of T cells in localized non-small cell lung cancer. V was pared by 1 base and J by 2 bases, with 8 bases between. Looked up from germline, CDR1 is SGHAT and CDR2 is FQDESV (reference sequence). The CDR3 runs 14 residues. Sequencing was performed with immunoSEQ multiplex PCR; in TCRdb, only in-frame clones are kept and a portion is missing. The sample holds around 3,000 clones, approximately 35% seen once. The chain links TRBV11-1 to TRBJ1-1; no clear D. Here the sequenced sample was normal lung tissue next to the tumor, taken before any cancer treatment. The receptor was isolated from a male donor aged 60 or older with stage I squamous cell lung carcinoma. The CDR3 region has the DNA TGTGCCAGCAGCTTAGAGGAGTACAACACTGAAGCTTTCTTT. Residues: CASSLEEYNTEAFF. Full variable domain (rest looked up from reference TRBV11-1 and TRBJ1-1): EAEVAQSPRYKITEKSQAVAFWCDPISGHATLYWYRQILGQGPELLVQFQDESVVDDSQLPKDRFSAERLKGVDSTLKIQPAELGDSAMYLCASSLEEYNTEAFFGQGTRLTVV.